This T cell receptor (beta chain) was sequenced for a study of beta chain features in type 1 diabetes. Germline V gene sequence: CDR1 GTSNPN, CDR2 SVGIG (reference sequence). The ends lost 2 bases at V and 6 bases at J; junction bases unmatched: 3. The CDR3 covers 13 residues. cDNA synthesis used the whole RNA isolate, giving expressed TCRB sequences. The assay was immunoSEQ multiplex PCR, and TCRdb's table has in-frame clones only and misses some. The profile shows hundreds of thousands of clones, approximately 12% of them singletons. In regard to this clone: Its antigen is still unknown.

The authors sorted CD4+ naive, central memory, regulatory and stem cell-like memory cells via CD45RO/CCR7/CD25/CD127/CD95/CD27. Study results and limitations: Although PCR might favor shorter templates, it would do so equally in patients and controls. In every one of the four CD4+ subsets, TCRB CDR3s were moderately but significantly shorter in Type 1 diabetes patients.

The clonotype comes from a man younger than 35 in good health. Sample: naive CD4+ T cells from blood. This chain connects TRBV30 to TRBJ1-2; TRBD1 agrees at 10 bases. The CDR3 coding sequence is TGTGCCTGGAGTCCAGGGACAGGGGATGGCTACACCTTC. Translating gives CAWSPGTGDGYTF.